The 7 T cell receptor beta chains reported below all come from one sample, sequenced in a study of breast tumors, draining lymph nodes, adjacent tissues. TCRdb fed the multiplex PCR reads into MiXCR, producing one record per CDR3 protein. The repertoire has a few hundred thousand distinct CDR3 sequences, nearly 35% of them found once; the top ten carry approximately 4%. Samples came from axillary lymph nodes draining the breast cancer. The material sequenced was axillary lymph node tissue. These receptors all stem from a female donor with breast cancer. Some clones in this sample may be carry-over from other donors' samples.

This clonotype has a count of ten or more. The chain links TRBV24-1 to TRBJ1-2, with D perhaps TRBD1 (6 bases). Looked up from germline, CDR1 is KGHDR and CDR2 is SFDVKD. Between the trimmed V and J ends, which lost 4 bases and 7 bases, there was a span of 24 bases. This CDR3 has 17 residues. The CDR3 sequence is CATSDPGTTRGIRGYTF. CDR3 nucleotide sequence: TGTGCCACCAGTGACCCCGGGACGACGAGGGGGATCCGTGGCTACACCTTC.

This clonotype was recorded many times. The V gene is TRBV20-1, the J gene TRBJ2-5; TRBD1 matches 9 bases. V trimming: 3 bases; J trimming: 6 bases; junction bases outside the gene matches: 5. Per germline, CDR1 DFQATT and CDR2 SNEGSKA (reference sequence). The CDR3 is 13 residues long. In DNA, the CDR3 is TGCAGTGCTAGCCGGGACAGGGTGAAGACCCAGTACTTC. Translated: CSASRDRVKTQYF.

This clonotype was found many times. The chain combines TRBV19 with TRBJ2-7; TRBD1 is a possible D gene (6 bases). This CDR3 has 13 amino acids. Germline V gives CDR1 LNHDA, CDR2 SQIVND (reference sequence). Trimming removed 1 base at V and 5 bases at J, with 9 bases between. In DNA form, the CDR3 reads TGTGCCAGTAGTATAGCAGGGGCCCACGAGCAGTACTTC. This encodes CASSIAGAHEQYF.

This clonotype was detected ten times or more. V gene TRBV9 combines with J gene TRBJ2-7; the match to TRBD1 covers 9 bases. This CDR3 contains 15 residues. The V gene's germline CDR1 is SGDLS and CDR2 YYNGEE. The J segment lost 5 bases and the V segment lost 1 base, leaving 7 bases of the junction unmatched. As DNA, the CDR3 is TGTGCCAGCAGCGTAACGGGACAGGGTATACACGAGCAGTACTTC. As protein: CASSVTGQGIHEQYF.

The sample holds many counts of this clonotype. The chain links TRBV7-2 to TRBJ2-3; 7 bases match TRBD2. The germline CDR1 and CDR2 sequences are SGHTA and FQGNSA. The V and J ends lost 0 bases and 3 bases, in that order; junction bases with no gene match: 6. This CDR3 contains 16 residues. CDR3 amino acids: CASSLAPSGVTDTQYF. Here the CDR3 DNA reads TGTGCCAGCAGCTTAGCGCCCAGCGGGGTAACAGATACGCAGTATTTT.

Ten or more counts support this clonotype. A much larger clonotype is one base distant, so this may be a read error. The CDR3 bases are TGTGCCAGCAGTTTCGGGAGGGTGGGCTTCTATTATGGCTACACCTTC. Its translation: CASSFGRVGFYYGYTF. The rearrangement uses TRBV12-3 or TRBV12-4 and TRBJ1-2, with D uncertain. The CDR3 loop spans 16 amino acids. V shed 3 bases and J shed 5 bases, with 19 bases lying between them.

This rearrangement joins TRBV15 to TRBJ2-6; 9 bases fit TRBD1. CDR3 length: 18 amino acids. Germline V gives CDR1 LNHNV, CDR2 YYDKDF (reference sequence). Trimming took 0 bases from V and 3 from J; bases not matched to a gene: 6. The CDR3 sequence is CATSRDPTGGYGANVLTF. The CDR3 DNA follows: TGTGCCACCAGCAGAGATCCTACAGGGGGCTATGGGGCCAACGTCCTGACTTTC.